This T cell receptor (beta chain) emerged from a study of blood T cell repertoires in COVID-19. Study as a whole: From the United States, Italy and Spain came samples of acute and convalescent COVID-19. Sources were T cells, B-cell-depleted T cells, or PBMCs; the material itself was cDNA or gDNA.

Germline lookup yields CDR1 SNHLY and CDR2 FYNNEI. This CDR3 has 15 residues. The trim removed 8 bases at V and 3 bases at J, leaving 6 bases unmatched. Original methodology: Researchers report that nucleated cell counts were estimated from reference gene primer amplification. TCRdb's table, derived via immunoSEQ multiplex PCR, lists solely in-frame clones and lacks some. Clonal size and the V and J genes are those of that table, whereas D and trimming came from the DNA. The sample yields more than 65,000 clones, roughly 82% seen once. The sequenced sample consisted of peripheral blood. This chain joins TRBV2 and TRBJ2-2; 10 bases are a match to TRBD1. This receptor was identified in a human donor in a cohort sampled during active COVID-19. DNA of the CDR3: TGTGCCAGCGTTAGGGACAGGGGCTACACCGGGGAGCTGTTTTTT. This sequence encodes CASVRDRGYTGELFF.